Below, 31 T cell receptor beta chains from the same sample are listed, as sequenced in a study of blood T cell repertoires in COVID-19. Sequencing was performed with immunoSEQ multiplex PCR; in TCRdb, only in-frame clones are kept and a portion is missing. The sample consists of 200,000 or so clones, 87% of them appearing once. Sequenced: PBMCs or T cells enriched from blood (not recorded which). Receptors were obtained from a man under 40 who had recovered from COVID-19.

This chain joins TRBV2 and TRBJ1-2, with a possible D match to TRBD1 (5 bases). Germline V gene sequence: CDR1 SNHLY, CDR2 FYNNEI. The CDR3 runs to 12 residues. The V end lost 6 bases, the J end lost 4 bases, and 9 bases lay between the germline ends. The DNA for the CDR3 is TGTGCCAGCAGCGGGACTTCCTATGGCTACACCTTC. Translation gives CASSGTSYGYTF.

The chain carries TRBV7-8 and TRBJ2-3, with 7 nucleotides matching TRBD2. The length of the CDR3 is 18 residues. Trimming at V came to 1 base and at J to 2 bases, leaving 12 bases not matched to a gene. Germline V lookup: CDR1 SGHVS, CDR2 FQNEAQ. CDR3 DNA: TGTGCCAGCAGCTTAGTGGCGTCCTCGGGAGGACCCACAGATACGCAGTATTTT. Translated: CASSLVASSGGPTDTQYF.

The rearrangement uses TRBV28 and TRBJ1-2, with TRBD1 matching 8 bases. V lost 3 bases to trimming and J lost 4 bases; unmatched junction nucleotides: 4. Looked up from germline, CDR1 is MDHEN and CDR2 is SYDVKM. The CDR3 has 14 residues. This chain's CDR3 is CASSFPGTGYGYTF. The CDR3 nucleotides are TGTGCCAGCAGTTTTCCCGGGACAGGCTATGGCTACACCTTC.

V and J are TRBV6-1 and TRBJ1-5; D ambiguous. The CDR3 runs 10 residues. Germline lookup yields CDR1 MNHNS and CDR2 SASEGT. The V end lost 2 bases, the J end lost 12 bases, and 5 bases lay between the germline ends. The CDR3: CASSELSQHF. The CDR3 DNA is TGTGCCAGCAGTGAACTGAGCCAGCATTTT.

The CDR3, as DNA: TGTGCCAGTAGTTTGGGGACTAGTTACGGTGAGCAGTTCTTC. It is translated as CASSLGTSYGEQFF. The chain has TRBV19 and TRBJ2-1, with 8 bases matching TRBD2. Germline CDR1 and CDR2: LNHDA and SQIVND (reference sequence). With V trimmed by 5 bases and J by 9 bases, 9 bases remained unmatched. The CDR3 has 14 amino acids.

V is TRBV28 and J is TRBJ2-5; no reliable D call. Germline CDR1 is MDHEN and CDR2 is SYDVKM. V was trimmed by 6 bases and J by 9 bases, leaving 14 bases between them. This CDR3 spans 12 amino acids. As DNA, the CDR3 is TGTGCCAGCAGGACATTAGAGTCGGCCCAGTACTTC. Its translation: CASRTLESAQYF.

The rearrangement uses TRBV30 and TRBJ2-7, with 10 positions matching TRBD1. CDR1 and CDR2 from the germline V gene are GTSNPN and SVGIG (reference sequence). Trimming took 3 bases from V and 3 from J; bases not matched to a gene: 5. This CDR3 has 14 amino acids. The CDR3 spells CAWSGDRGYYEQYF. DNA for the CDR3: TGTGCCTGGAGCGGGGACAGGGGATACTACGAGCAGTACTTC. Using reference TRBV30 and TRBJ2-7 for the parts outside the CDR3, the full variable domain is SQTIHQWPATLVQPVGSPLSLECTVEGTSNPNLYWYRQAAGRGLQLLFYSVGIGQISSEVPQNLSASRPQDRQFILSSKKLLLSDSGFYLCAWSGDRGYYEQYFGPGTRLTVT.

J is TRBJ2-3 and V is TRBV11-1, with 10 nucleotides matching TRBD1. Germline V gene sequence: CDR1 SGHAT, CDR2 FQDESV (reference sequence). The junction had 12 bases not matched to a gene; V was cut back by 8 bases and J by 4 bases. The CDR3 is 16 amino acids. This CDR3 is CASGRGDRGYPDTQYF. Written as DNA, the CDR3 is TGTGCCAGCGGACGGGGGGACAGGGGTTATCCAGATACGCAGTATTTT.

The V gene is TRBV14, the J gene TRBJ2-2; D might be TRBD2 (5 bases). Trimming took off 4 bases at V and 5 bases at J, with 11 bases between the two ends. The CDR3 is 14 amino acids. The V gene's germline CDR1 is SGHDN and CDR2 FVKESK. CDR3 nucleotide sequence: TGTGCCAGCAGCCTAGGGAGTAGGACCGGGGAGCTGTTTTTT. Protein sequence: CASSLGSRTGELFF. Full variable domain (remainder filled in from reference TRBV14 and TRBJ2-2): EAGVTQFPSHSVIEKGQTVTLRCDPISGHDNLYWYRRVMGKEIKFLLHFVKESKQDESGMPNNRFLAERTGGTYSTLKVQPAELEDSGVYFCASSLGSRTGELFFGEGSRLTVL.

The rearrangement links TRBV29-1 to TRBJ2-1; a possible D gene is TRBD2 (7 bases). CDR1 SQVTM and CDR2 ANQGSEA come from the germline V gene. V shed 5 bases and J shed 6 bases, with 20 bases lying between them. The CDR3 loop spans 15 amino acids. The DNA for the CDR3 is TGCAGCGTTAGGGAGGGGCTACAGGGTATCAATGAGCAGTTCTTC. It is translated as CSVREGLQGINEQFF.

Here the CDR3 DNA reads TGTGCCAGTGGACAGCAGGATCAGCCCCAGCATTTT. It encodes CASGQQDQPQHF. The chain links TRBV25-1 to TRBJ1-5, with D maybe TRBD1 (6 bases). V was trimmed by 9 bases and J by 5 bases, leaving 11 bases between them. The CDR3 covers 12 residues. Germline-derived CDR1 and CDR2 are MGHDK and SYGVNS.

The gene calls are TRBV7-9 and TRBJ2-7; 10 bases match TRBD2. Germline CDR1 is SEHNR and CDR2 is FQNEAQ (reference sequence). V shed 2 bases, J shed 2 bases, and the junction held 6 bases outside the gene matches. The CDR3 extends over 16 amino acids. The CDR3 coding sequence is TGTGCCAGCAGCTTAATTCCTAGCGGGAGTCCCTACGAGCAGTACTTC. As protein: CASSLIPSGSPYEQYF.

This sequence joins TRBV7-2 and TRBJ2-7; perhaps TRBD2 as D (6 bases). The germline V and J ends were trimmed by 1 base and 2 bases, with 12 bases remaining between them. Germline-derived CDR1 and CDR2 are SGHTA and FQGNSA. CDR3 length equals 15 residues. CDR3 region: CASSLVARETYEQYF. CDR3 DNA sequence: TGTGCCAGCAGCTTAGTGGCCCGGGAGACCTACGAGCAGTACTTC.

The chain employs TRBV10-3 and TRBJ1-1; 9 nucleotides match TRBD1. Trimming took 6 bases from V and 4 from J; bases not matched to a gene: 9. Per germline, CDR1 ENHRY and CDR2 SYGVKD. The CDR3 extends over 15 amino acids. CDR3 DNA sequence: TGTGCCATCAGCCCAACAGGGGGCGTTGGCACTGAAGCTTTCTTT. The encoded protein is CAISPTGGVGTEAFF.

V is TRBV28 and J is TRBJ1-3; D is undetermined. The CDR3 sequence is 15 residues long. With 5 bases removed from V and 0 bases from J, the gap between germline ends came to 11 bases. Germline V CDR1 and CDR2: MDHEN, SYDVKM. Written as DNA, the CDR3 is TGTGCCAGCAGTCGCCTTCCTAGCTCTGGAAACACCATATATTTT. Its protein is CASSRLPSSGNTIYF.

The chain carries TRBV6-4 and TRBJ2-1; 8 bases match TRBD2. The CDR3 consists of 15 residues. After removal of 8 bases from V and 1 base from J, the junction contained 7 bases not matched to a gene. CDR1 is MRHNA, CDR2 SNTAGT, per germline. CDR3 nucleotide sequence: TGTGCCAGCGCTAGCGGGCCCGAATCCTACAATGAGCAGTTCTTC. The encoded protein is CASASGPESYNEQFF.

The J gene is TRBJ1-4, the V gene TRBV5-4, with a possible D match to TRBD1 (5 bases). Looked up from germline, CDR1 is SGHNT and CDR2 is YYREEE (reference sequence). V lost 2 bases and J lost 6, with 17 bases in between. This CDR3 spans 16 amino acids. CDR3 protein: CASSLAGSNRHEKLFF. CDR3 nucleotides: TGTGCCAGCAGCTTAGCAGGGTCGAACCGGCATGAAAAACTGTTTTTT.

The chain couples TRBV5-4 to TRBJ2-7; perhaps TRBD1 as D (6 bases). Trimming left V 0 bases short and J 5 bases short, with 15 bases between. Germline CDR1 SGHNT, CDR2 YYREEE (reference sequence). The CDR3 loop spans 15 amino acids. The CDR3 reads CASSLETGARHEQYF. The DNA of the CDR3 is TGTGCCAGCAGCTTGGAGACAGGAGCCAGGCACGAGCAGTACTTC.

This chain connects TRBV4-2 to TRBJ2-7; 9 positions match TRBD2. Germline V lookup: CDR1 LGHNA, CDR2 YNFKEQ. The ends lost 1 base at V and 3 bases at J; junction bases unmatched: 4. The length of the CDR3 is 15 residues. The CDR3 sequence: CASSQGLAGNYEQYF. The DNA of the CDR3 is TGTGCCAGCAGCCAAGGTCTAGCGGGAAACTACGAGCAGTACTTC.

This chain connects TRBV2 to TRBJ2-7; a weak D match, TRBD1 (5 bases). Germline loops: CDR1 SNHLY, CDR2 FYNNEI. Trimming took 8 bases from V and 7 from J, leaving 18 bases between them. This CDR3 region has 13 residues. The CDR3 DNA is TGTGCCAGCCGATGGGGCACTAATTCAGAGCAGTACTTC. This codes for CASRWGTNSEQYF.

This clone was detected only once. The chain links TRBV12-3 or TRBV12-4 to TRBJ2-5, with D possibly being TRBD2 (6 bases). V lost 4 bases and J lost 7, with 13 bases in between. CDR3 length: 13 residues. CDR3 sequence reads: CASSSTARGTQYF. In nucleotides, the CDR3 is TGTGCCAGCAGTTCCACAGCGCGGGGGACCCAGTACTTC.

The V call is TRBV7-9, the J call TRBJ2-7; 11 bases agree with TRBD2. From germline, CDR1 is SEHNR and CDR2 FQNEAQ (reference sequence). V shed 5 bases and J 5 bases; nucleotides not matched to a gene: 8. The CDR3 sequence is 15 residues long. The CDR3 nucleotides are TGTGCCAGCAGCCCTACGACTAGCGGGAACGACGAGCAGTACTTC. Translated, it gives CASSPTTSGNDEQYF. Full variable domain (rest looked up from reference TRBV7-9 and TRBJ2-7): DTGVSQNPRHKITKRGQNVTFRCDPISEHNRLYWYRQTLGQGPEFLTYFQNEAQLEKSRLLSDRFSAERPKGSFSTLEIQRTEQGDSAMYLCASSPTTSGNDEQYFGPGTRLTVT.

This clone was detected once. This chain connects TRBV7-9 to TRBJ1-1; D possibly corresponds to TRBD1 (6 bases). Trimming shortened V by 5 bases and J by 2 bases, and 24 bases separated the two germline ends. This CDR3 has 18 amino acids. Germline CDR1 and CDR2: SEHNR and FQNEAQ (reference sequence). CDR3 protein: CASSPPGGAAGLNTEAFF. CDR3 coding DNA: TGTGCCAGCAGCCCGCCGGGGGGGGCAGCGGGTTTAAACACTGAAGCTTTCTTT.

The chain has TRBV4-1 and TRBJ1-5, with D unclear. CDR1 is MGHRA, CDR2 YSYEKL, per germline. V lost 0 bases, J lost 7 bases, and 10 bases lay in between. This CDR3 region has 14 residues. The CDR3 DNA follows: TGCGCCAGCAGCCAAGATCAGGTTGGGCAGCCCCAGCATTTT. Amino acid sequence: CASSQDQVGQPQHF.

The V gene is TRBV6-5, the J gene TRBJ2-3, with D hard to call. This CDR3 region has 13 residues. Trimming stripped 5 bases from V and 1 base from J, with 7 bases between. Germline V lookup: CDR1 MNHEY, CDR2 SVGAGI. The chain's CDR3 is CASSPPGTDTQYF. In nucleotides, the CDR3 is TGTGCCAGCAGTCCCCCGGGCACAGATACGCAGTATTTT.

CDR3 loop: CASSLGVPGANYGYTF. The CDR3 DNA follows: TGTGCCAGCAGCTTAGGGGTTCCAGGGGCTAACTATGGCTACACCTTC. The chain has TRBV7-3 and TRBJ1-2, with D possibly TRBD1 on 6 matching bases. The CDR3 extends over 16 amino acids. Germline V gene data show CDR1 as SGHTA and CDR2 as FQGTGA. Trimming pared 2 bases from V and 0 bases from J, leaving 13 bases between.

The rearrangement uses TRBV5-4 and TRBJ1-2, with 10 bases fitting TRBD1. Germline values: CDR1 SGHNT, CDR2 YYREEE (reference sequence). V lost 4 bases, J lost 4 bases, and 10 bases stayed unmatched. CDR3 size: 16 residues. The CDR3 here is CASSKPGTGVTYGYTF. CDR3 nucleotides: TGTGCCAGCAGCAAACCGGGGACAGGGGTAACCTATGGCTACACCTTC.

The J gene is TRBJ2-7, the V gene TRBV7-2; 7 nucleotides align to TRBD1. CDR1 and CDR2 (germline): SGHTA, FQGNSA. V gave up 5 bases and J gave up 0 bases; unmatched junction bases: 7. This CDR3 contains 15 residues. The CDR3 region has the DNA TGTGCCAGCAGCCTCGGACAGGCGATCTCCTACGAGCAGTACTTC. Residues: CASSLGQAISYEQYF.

This clone has just one count. V is TRBV12-3 or TRBV12-4 and J is TRBJ2-7; possibly TRBD1 for D (5 bases). The CDR3 consists of 12 residues. V lost 3 bases, J lost 9 bases, and 12 bases lay in between. In DNA form, the CDR3 reads TGTGCCAGCAGTTTGGGGCCATCGGGGCAGTACTTC. Residues: CASSLGPSGQYF.

This chain joins TRBV10-2 and TRBJ2-7, with D perhaps TRBD1 (5 bases). V lost 3 bases and J lost 0, with 18 bases in between. CDR1 is WSHSY and CDR2 is SAAADI in the germline V gene. CDR3 length: 17 residues. DNA of the CDR3: TGCGCCAGCAGTGACGTTCCAGGGATGGTTAGCTCCTACGAGCAGTACTTC. Protein: CASSDVPGMVSSYEQYF.

The CDR3 coding sequence is TGTGCCACCAGTGAAACCGGGACAACTAGCAATCAGCCCCAGCATTTT. Protein: CATSETGTTSNQPQHF. The rearrangement links TRBV24-1 to TRBJ1-5; possible D gene TRBD1, 6 bases. This CDR3 comprises 16 residues. Trimming took off 4 bases at V and 0 bases at J, with 12 bases between the two ends. Germline-derived CDR1 and CDR2 are KGHDR and SFDVKD.